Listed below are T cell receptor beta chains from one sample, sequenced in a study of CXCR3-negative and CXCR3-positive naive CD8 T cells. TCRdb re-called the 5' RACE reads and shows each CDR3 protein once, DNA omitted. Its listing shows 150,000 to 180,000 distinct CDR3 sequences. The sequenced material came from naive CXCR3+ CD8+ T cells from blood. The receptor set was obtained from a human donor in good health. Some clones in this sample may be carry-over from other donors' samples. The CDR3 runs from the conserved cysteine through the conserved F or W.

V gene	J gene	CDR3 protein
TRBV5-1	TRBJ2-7	CASSLGLAQSYEQYF
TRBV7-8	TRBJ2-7	CASSLELLYYEQYF
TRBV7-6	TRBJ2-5	CASSPFALQGQKETQYF
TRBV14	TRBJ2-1	CASSPPNSDEQFF
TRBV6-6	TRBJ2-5	CASSYPSTGTTEAQYF
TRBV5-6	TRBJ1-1	CASSPQTGEGTEAFF
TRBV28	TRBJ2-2	CASRLRDGGTGELFF
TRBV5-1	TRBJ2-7	CASRGGDLTDTYEQYF
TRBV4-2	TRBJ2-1	CASSQARPSGGTLGGNEQFF
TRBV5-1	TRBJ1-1	CASSDPIMGQSLNTEAFF
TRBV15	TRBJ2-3	CATSRGLAANTDTQYF
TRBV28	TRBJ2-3	CASSRQGDTQYF
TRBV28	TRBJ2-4	CASSLFQGGAKNIQYF
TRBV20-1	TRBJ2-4	CSARVSGGLKNIQYF
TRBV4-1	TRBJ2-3	CASSQAGGVAPLTDTQYF
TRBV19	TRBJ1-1	CASFPGGSETEAFF
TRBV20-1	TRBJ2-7	CSARGEVTYEQYF
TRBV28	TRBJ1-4	CASSLIRTAYNEKLFF
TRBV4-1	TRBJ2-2	CASSLTLANTGELFF
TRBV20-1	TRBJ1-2	CSARPGKDYGYTF
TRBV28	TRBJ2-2	CASRVNPTGELFF
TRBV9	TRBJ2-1	CASSVADNEQFF